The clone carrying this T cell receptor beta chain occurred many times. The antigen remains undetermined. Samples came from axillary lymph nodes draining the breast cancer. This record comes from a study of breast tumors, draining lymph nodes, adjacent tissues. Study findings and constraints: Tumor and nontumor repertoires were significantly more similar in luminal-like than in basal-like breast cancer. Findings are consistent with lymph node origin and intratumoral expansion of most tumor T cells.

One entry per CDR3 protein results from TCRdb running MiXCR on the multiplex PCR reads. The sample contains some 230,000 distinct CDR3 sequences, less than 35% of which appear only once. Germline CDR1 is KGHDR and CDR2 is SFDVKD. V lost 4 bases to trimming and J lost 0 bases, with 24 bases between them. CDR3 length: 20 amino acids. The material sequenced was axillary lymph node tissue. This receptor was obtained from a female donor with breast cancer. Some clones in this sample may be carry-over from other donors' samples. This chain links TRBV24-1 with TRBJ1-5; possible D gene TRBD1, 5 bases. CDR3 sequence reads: CATSDITTPAGQYSNQPQHF. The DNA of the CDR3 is TGTGCCACCAGTGACATAACAACACCTGCGGGGCAATATAGCAATCAGCCCCAGCATTTT.